Listed below are T cell receptor beta chains from one sample, sequenced in a study of identical twins. A single record per CDR3 protein comes from TCRdb applying MiXCR to the 5' RACE reads. The sample includes about 240,000 distinct CDR3 sequences, about an eighth of them seen just once. These data were also filed under a second study, of yellow fever vaccine responses in identical twins.

The sequenced material came from memory (CD45RO+) T cells sorted from blood. These receptors all stem from a woman between 18 and 30 years old in good health. The CDR3 runs from the conserved cysteine through the conserved F or W. D genes are given only for firm matches. Size is omitted from some rows. Given values are once, few, many or a class for expanded clones.

D | size | J | V | DNA | CDR3
NA | few | TRBJ1-4 | TRBV28 | TGTGCCAGCAGTTTGGGTGAGACTAATGAAAAACTGTTTTTT | CASSLGETNEKLFF
NA | many | TRBJ2-1 | TRBV12-3/TRBV12-4 | TGTGCCAGCAGTTTAGGGCGTGAGCAGTTCTTC | CASSLGREQFF
TRBD2 | many | TRBJ2-1 | TRBV7-2 | TGTGCCAGCAGCCGAGGGGGACTAGCGGGGATTGAGCAGTTCTTC | CASSRGGLAGIEQFF
TRBD1 | few | TRBJ1-5 | TRBV6-1 | TGTGCCAGCACCACGACCGGGACAGGGATCGATCAGCCCCAGCATTTT | CASTTTGTGIDQPQHF
NA | NA | TRBJ2-7 | TRBV20-1 | TGCAGTGCTAGAGATTTAGGTTCATTGGGGGGCGCCCAAATCACCTACGAGCAGTACTTC | CSARDLGSLGGAQITYEQYF
TRBD2 | many | TRBJ2-2 | TRBV12-3/TRBV12-4 | TGTGCCAGCAGTTTACGGCGGGGGGGGTCCGGGGAGCTGTTTTTT | CASSLRRGGSGELFF
TRBD2 | many | TRBJ2-3 | TRBV2 | TGTGCCAGCAGTGTTAAAGCGGGGAGAGATACGCAGTATTTT | CASSVKAGRDTQYF
NA | NA | TRBJ2-7 | TRBV5-1 | TGCGCCAGCAGAAGAGACAGGTACTACGAGCAGTACTTC | CASRRDRYYEQYF
TRBD1 | many | TRBJ1-1 | TRBV5-1 | TGCGCCAGCAGCGGAACTGGGACAGGGAACACTGAAGCTTTCTTT | CASSGTGTGNTEAFF
TRBD1 | many | TRBJ2-1 | TRBV6-1 | TGTGCCAGCAGTCGGGGACAGGATTACAATGAGCAGTTCTTC | CASSRGQDYNEQFF
NA | NA | TRBJ2-1 | TRBV18 | TGTGCCAGCTCAATTGGACTGGGAGGAGATGAGCAGTTCTTC | CASSIGLGGDEQFF
TRBD1 | few | TRBJ2-1 | TRBV2 | TGTGCCAGCACCCAGGGGGAGCTCGGCAATGAGCAGTTCTTC | CASTQGELGNEQFF
NA | NA | TRBJ2-7 | TRBV30 | TGTGCCTGGACCAGGGGCCCCAACTACGAGCAGTACTTC | CAWTRGPNYEQYF
NA | few | TRBJ2-2 | TRBV11-3 | TGTGCCAGCAGGGTTCGACAGAACACCGGGGAGCTGTTTTTT | CASRVRQNTGELFF
NA | NA | TRBJ2-7 | TRBV20-1 | TGCAGTGCTCCCTCCGACAGGCACTTCGAGCAGTACTTC | CSAPSDRHFEQYF
NA | few | TRBJ2-4 | TRBV3-1 | TGTGCCAGCAGCCAAGATGCGGGGGCCCCAACCAAAAACATTCAGTACTTC | CASSQDAGAPTKNIQYF
NA | few | TRBJ1-6 | TRBV4-1 | TGCGCCAGCAGCCAAGAATTATCGTCACCCCTCCACTTT | CASSQELSSPLHF
TRBD1 | NA | TRBJ2-5 | TRBV2 | TGTGCCAGCAGGGAGAGGGACAGGCCCCAAGAGACCCAGTACTTC | CASRERDRPQETQYF
TRBD1 | many | TRBJ1-5 | TRBV12-3/TRBV12-4 | TGTGCCAGCACTCCCGGGGCAGGGGGAAATCAGCCCCAGCATTTT | CASTPGAGGNQPQHF
TRBD1 | many | TRBJ2-1 | TRBV18 | TGTGCCAGCTCACCTTCTCTAGGGACAGGGTTCAATGAGCAGTTCTTC | CASSPSLGTGFNEQFF
TRBD2 | NA | TRBJ2-4 | TRBV20-1 | TGCAGTGCTAGAGTTGGTAGCGGGGCCAAAAACATTCAGTACTTC | CSARVGSGAKNIQYF
NA | few | TRBJ1-2 | TRBV2 | TGTGCCACCTCCTGGGGAGGGTATGGCTACACCTTC | CATSWGGYGYTF
TRBD1 | NA | TRBJ2-6 | TRBV6-1 | TGTGCCAGCAGTAGAGGTCGGGACAGGGGTCCCGGGGCCAACGTCCTGACTTTC | CASSRGRDRGPGANVLTF
TRBD2 | few | TRBJ2-5 | TRBV7-9 | TGTGCCAGCAGCTTAGGACTAGCGGGGGGGCCGGAGACCCAGTACTTC | CASSLGLAGGPETQYF
TRBD2 | NA | TRBJ2-5 | TRBV5-1 | TGCGCCAGCAGCCCGAGCGGGGGGGCCCGTGAGACCCAGTACTTC | CASSPSGGARETQYF
NA | NA | TRBJ2-5 | TRBV29-1 | TGCAGCGTTGTCACAGAGACCCAGTACTTC | CSVVTETQYF
NA | many | TRBJ1-4 | TRBV20-1 | TGCAGTGCTAGATTGTCTGGGGTTTCGACAAAACTGTTTTTT | CSARLSGVSTKLFF
NA | NA | TRBJ2-5 | TRBV7-2 | TGTGCCAGCAGTCCGACAGGATCCGGGTACGAGACCCAGTACTTC | CASSPTGSGYETQYF
TRBD1 | few | TRBJ1-1 | TRBV15 | TGTGCCACCAGCAGAGTAACAGGGGTGAACACTGAAGCTTTCTTT | CATSRVTGVNTEAFF
TRBD2 | few | TRBJ2-3 | TRBV20-1 | TGCAGTGCTAGAGCGGACCTAGCGGGGGGCATAGATACGCAGTATTTT | CSARADLAGGIDTQYF
NA | NA | TRBJ2-1 | TRBV5-1 | TGCGCCAGCAGCTTGGAGGCAGGAATTTACAATGAGCAGTTCTTC | CASSLEAGIYNEQFF
NA | NA | TRBJ1-1 | TRBV14 | TGTGCCAGCAGCCAAGTTGGTGAGAGGACTGAAGCTTTCTTT | CASSQVGERTEAFF
TRBD2 | NA | TRBJ2-1 | TRBV7-9 | TGTGCCAGCAGCTTATTAGGCGGGAGAACCTACAATGAGCAGTTCTTC | CASSLLGGRTYNEQFF
TRBD1 | few | TRBJ1-1 | TRBV6-2/TRBV6-3 | TGTGCCAGCAGCAAGATGACAGGGATTAACTTGGCTTTCTTT | CASSKMTGINLAFF
TRBD1 | NA | TRBJ2-3 | TRBV20-1 | TGCAGTGCTAGTTGGGACAGTCGAAACCCACCCCTCACAGATACGCAGTATTTT | CSASWDSRNPPLTDTQYF
NA | few | TRBJ2-5 | TRBV11-2 | TGTGCCAGCAGCTTAGCATCTGAGACCCAGTACTTC | CASSLASETQYF
NA | many | TRBJ2-7 | TRBV6-5 | TGTGCCAGCAGTACAGGGAACGAGCAGTACTTC | CASSTGNEQYF
TRBD1 | NA | TRBJ1-4 | TRBV6-6 | TGTGCCAGCACCTTACAGGGGGGTGAAAAACTGTTTTTT | CASTLQGGEKLFF
TRBD1 | many | TRBJ2-3 | TRBV24-1 | TGTGCCACCAGTGTCCTTTCTGGGACAGGTACAGATACGCAGTATTTT | CATSVLSGTGTDTQYF
NA | NA | TRBJ2-2 | TRBV28 | TGTGCCAGCAGCTCGCCAGGGCTCACCGGGGAGCTGTTTTTT | CASSSPGLTGELFF
TRBD2 | NA | TRBJ2-3 | TRBV3-1 | TGTGCCAGCAGCCAACTAGCGGGGGCAGATACGCAGTATTTT | CASSQLAGADTQYF
NA | few | TRBJ2-1 | TRBV21-1 | TGTGCCAGCAGCAATGGCTGGACTAGCGAGATATACAATGAGCAGTTCTTC | CASSNGWTSEIYNEQFF
NA | NA | TRBJ2-7 | TRBV5-6 | TGTGCCAGCAGCTTCGACACTGTCACCTACGAGCAGTACTTC | CASSFDTVTYEQYF
NA | few | TRBJ2-5 | TRBV14 | TGTGCCAGCAGCCGAGGGGCTTGGGAGACCCAGTACTTC | CASSRGAWETQYF
NA | few | TRBJ2-7 | TRBV16 | TGTGCCAGCAGCCAATCAAGGAGAACCTACGAGCAGTACTTC | CASSQSRRTYEQYF
TRBD2 | NA | TRBJ2-7 | TRBV20-1 | TGCAGTGCTAGAGTTGGCGGGAGGGCCGCCGAGCAGTACTTC | CSARVGGRAAEQYF
NA | NA | TRBJ2-1 | TRBV28 | TGTGCCAGCAGTCTCCAGACAGGTTCCTACAATGAGCAGTTCTTC | CASSLQTGSYNEQFF
NA | NA | TRBJ2-7 | TRBV11-2 | TGTGCCAGCAGCCATCGAACAGCCTCCGCGGGGAGGCAGTACTTC | CASSHRTASAGRQYF